This T cell receptor (beta chain) was captured by sequencing in a study of T-cell reconstitution after alpha-beta-depleted transplantation in children (dated by TCRdb to the mid-2010s). Regarding the study in general: T-cell immune reconstitution after TCRalphabeta/CD19-depleted allogeneic hematopoietic cell transplantation in children was quantitatively tracked in the study by means of TCR repertoire profiling. The investigation overall reported the following: Over subsequent months, a decline in hyperexpanded clone frequencies was noted, and after one year, T-cell counts and TCRbeta diversity were mostly ascribed to newly produced T cells. About two months after transplant, the apparently early recovery of alphabetaT-cell counts reportedly depended on just several hundred clones that had expanded rapidly and came from non-depleted graft cells. In some patients, high TCRbeta diversity at day 60 was attributed to recipient T cells and intrathymic progenitors that had survived conditioning.

To prepare the library, PCR was applied. This sample was sequenced with an Illumina HiSeq 2500. Molecular barcoding was employed in the preparation of TCR libraries, with unique molecular identifiers being used to normalize TCRbeta repertoire quantification. Through fastp at Q25 and MiXCR, TCRdb rebuilt clones from the public reads, retaining in-frame beta chains. Records with the same CDR3 protein are collapsed into one entry carrying the most frequent genes and DNA. This sample holds about 160,000 distinct CDR3 sequences; 11% were observed only once. The leading ten clones occupy less than 15% of the sample. Including the terminal cysteine and phenylalanine, the CDR3 comprises 13 residues. Of all the DNA, just the CDR3 is kept, 39 bases in frame from base 1. V loses 4 bases, J loses 5 bases, and the germline ends lie 12 bases apart. CDR1 and CDR2 are read off the germline V gene as SGHRS and YFSETQ.

The sample's treatment or condition label is to be understood as: allogeneic hematopoietic cell transplantation with graft depleted of TCRalphabeta T cells and CD19 B cells. The transplant recipients were children given TCRalphabeta/CD19-depleted allogeneic hematopoietic cell grafts. In this sample, this clonotype turned up many times. The clone's antigen remains unknown. Per-base quality was not reported, and no clone a single base away is much larger than it. The sequenced sample was PBMCs, obtained before TCRalphabeta/CD19-depleted stem cell transplant. Recombination connected TRBV5-1 to TRBJ1-1; no D segment can be confidently identified. The sequence derives from a boy aged 2 to 10 with acute myeloid leukemia, due to receive a stem cell transplant. The CDR3 has the sequence CASSRHGGTEAFF. The DNA sequence is TGCGCCAGCAGCCGACATGGCGGAACTGAAGCTTTCTTT.